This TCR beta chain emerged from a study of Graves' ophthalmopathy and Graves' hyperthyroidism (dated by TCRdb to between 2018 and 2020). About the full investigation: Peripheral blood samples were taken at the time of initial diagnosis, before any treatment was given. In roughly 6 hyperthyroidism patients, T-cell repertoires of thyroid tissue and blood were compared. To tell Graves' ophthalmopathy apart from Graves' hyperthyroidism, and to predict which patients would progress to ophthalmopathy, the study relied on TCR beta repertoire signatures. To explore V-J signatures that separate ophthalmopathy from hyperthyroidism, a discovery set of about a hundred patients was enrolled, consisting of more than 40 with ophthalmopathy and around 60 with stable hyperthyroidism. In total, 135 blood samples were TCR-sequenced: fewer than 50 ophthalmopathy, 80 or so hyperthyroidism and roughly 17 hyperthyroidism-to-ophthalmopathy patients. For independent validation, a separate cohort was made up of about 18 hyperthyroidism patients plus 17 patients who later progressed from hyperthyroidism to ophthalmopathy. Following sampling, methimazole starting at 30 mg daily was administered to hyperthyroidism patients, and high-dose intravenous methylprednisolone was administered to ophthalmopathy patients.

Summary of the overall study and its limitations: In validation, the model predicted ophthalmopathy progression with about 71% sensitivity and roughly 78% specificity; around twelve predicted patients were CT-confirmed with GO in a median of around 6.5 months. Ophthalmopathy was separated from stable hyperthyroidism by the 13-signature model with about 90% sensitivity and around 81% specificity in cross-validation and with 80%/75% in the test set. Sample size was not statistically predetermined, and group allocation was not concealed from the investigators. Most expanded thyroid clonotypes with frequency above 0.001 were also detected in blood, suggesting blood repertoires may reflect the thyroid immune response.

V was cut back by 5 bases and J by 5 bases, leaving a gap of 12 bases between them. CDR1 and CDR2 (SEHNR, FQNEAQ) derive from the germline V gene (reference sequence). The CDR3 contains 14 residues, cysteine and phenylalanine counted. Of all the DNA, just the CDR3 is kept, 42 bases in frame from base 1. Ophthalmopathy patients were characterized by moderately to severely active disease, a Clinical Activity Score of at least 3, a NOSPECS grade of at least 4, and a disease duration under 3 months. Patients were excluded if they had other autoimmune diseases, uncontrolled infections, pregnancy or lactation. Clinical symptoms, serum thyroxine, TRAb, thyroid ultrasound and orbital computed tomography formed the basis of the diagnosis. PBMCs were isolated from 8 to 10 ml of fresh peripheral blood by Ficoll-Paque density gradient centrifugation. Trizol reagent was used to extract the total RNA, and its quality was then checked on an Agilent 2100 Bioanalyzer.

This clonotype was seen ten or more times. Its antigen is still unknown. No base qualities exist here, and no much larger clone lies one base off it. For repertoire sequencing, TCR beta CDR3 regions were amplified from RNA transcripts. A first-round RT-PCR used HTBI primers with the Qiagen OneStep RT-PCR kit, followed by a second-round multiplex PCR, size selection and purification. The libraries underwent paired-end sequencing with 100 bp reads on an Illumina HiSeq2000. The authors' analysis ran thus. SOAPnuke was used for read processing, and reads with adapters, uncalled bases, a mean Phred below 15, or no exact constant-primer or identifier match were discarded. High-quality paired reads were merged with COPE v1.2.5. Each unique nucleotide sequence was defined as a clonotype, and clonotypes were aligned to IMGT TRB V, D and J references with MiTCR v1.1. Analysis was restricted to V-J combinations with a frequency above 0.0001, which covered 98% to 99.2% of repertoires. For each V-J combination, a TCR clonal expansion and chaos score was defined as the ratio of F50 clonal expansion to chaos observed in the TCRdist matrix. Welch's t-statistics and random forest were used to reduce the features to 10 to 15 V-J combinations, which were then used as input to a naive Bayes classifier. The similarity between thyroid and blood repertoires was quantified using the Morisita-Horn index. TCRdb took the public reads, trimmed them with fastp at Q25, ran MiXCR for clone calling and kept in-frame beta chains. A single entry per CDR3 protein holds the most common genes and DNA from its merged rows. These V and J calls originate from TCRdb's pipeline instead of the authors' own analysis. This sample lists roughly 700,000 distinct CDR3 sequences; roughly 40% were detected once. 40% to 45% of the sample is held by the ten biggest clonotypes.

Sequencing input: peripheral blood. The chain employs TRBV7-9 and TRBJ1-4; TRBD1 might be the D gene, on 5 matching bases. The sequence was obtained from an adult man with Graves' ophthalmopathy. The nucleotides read TGTGCCAGCAGCCGGGACCTACCGAATGAAAAACTGTTTTTT. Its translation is CASSRDLPNEKLFF.